This T cell receptor (beta chain) was observed in a study of read filtering for tumor transcriptome and immune sequencing. Study context: By R-ISS, stages I, II and III held approximately 8, 17 and 7 patients. DNase treatment preceded whole-transcriptome library preparation.

At the time of active disease, bone marrow was collected from every patient. This CDR3 spans 14 amino acids. Note on this clonotype: The junction departs from the called germline gene at one end, perhaps through a read error.

This library used roughly 400 ng RNA and molecular barcoded adaptors spanning alpha/delta and beta/gamma chains. TCRdb called the reads again in MiXCR, with one record for every CDR3 protein. The sample consists of about 50,000 distinct CDR3 sequences, 15% to 20% of them appearing once. J is TRBJ2-2 and V is TRBV23-1, with D possibly matching TRBD2 (5 bases). TRBV23-1 is known as an ORF, though its function is uncertain. The sequencing input was a population of CD138-negative cells sorted from bone marrow. This TCR was sampled from a donor aged 40 or older with multiple myeloma. CDR3 sequence reads: CSSSRWTGTGELSF. Written as DNA, the CDR3 is TGCTCCAGCAGCCGATGGACGGGCACCGGGGAGCTGTCTTTT.